Here is one T cell receptor (beta chain) with its context. The antigen remains unidentified. CDR1 and CDR2 (germline): SEHNR, FQNEAQ (reference sequence). The CDR3 consists of 14 residues. V lost 5 bases to trimming and J lost 2 bases, with 11 bases between them. The data derive from a study of shared clonotypes between healthy human individuals. Study results and limitations: An anticipated effect of sequencing depth on clonotype sharing among donors was recognized. Large depth notwithstanding, sorted-subset sequencing proved incomplete by rarefaction. Against clonotypes common to all four donors, non-shared ones had lower generation probabilities.

The donors were all Caucasian adults (living in Nashville, Tennessee). Sequencing was performed with immunoSEQ multiplex PCR; in TCRdb, only in-frame clones are kept and a portion is missing. The table has hundreds of thousands of clones, about 96% seen once. This sequence joins TRBV7-9 and TRBJ2-3; D is unresolved. Material for sequencing was memory CD8+ T cells sorted from blood. Subset indicated: CD45RO+ cells pooled with CCR7-negative TemRA cells. This TCR was recovered from a young man in good health. Here the CDR3 DNA reads TGTGCCAGCAGCCCCCTATCCTTCACAGATACGCAGTATTTT. It codes for CASSPLSFTDTQYF.